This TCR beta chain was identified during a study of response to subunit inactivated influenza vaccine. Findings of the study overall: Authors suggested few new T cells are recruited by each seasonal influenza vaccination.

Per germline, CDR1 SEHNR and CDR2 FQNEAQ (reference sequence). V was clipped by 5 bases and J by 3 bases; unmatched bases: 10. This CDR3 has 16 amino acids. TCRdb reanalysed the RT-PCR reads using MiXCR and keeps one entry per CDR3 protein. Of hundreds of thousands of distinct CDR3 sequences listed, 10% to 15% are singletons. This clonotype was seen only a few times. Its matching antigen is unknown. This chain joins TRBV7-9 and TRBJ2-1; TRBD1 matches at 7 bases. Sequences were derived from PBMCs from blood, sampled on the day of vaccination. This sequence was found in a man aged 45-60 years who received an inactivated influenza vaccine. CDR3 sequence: CASSPPTGWRYNEQFF. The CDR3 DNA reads TGTGCCAGCAGCCCTCCGACAGGGTGGCGCTACAATGAGCAGTTCTTC.